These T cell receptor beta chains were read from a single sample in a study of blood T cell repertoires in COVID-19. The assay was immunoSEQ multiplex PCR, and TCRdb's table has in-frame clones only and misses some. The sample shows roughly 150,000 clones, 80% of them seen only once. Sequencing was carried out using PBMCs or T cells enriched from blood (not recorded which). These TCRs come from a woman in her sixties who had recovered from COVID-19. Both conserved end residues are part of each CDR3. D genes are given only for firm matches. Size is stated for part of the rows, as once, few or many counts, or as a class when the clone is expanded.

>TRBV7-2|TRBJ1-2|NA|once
TGTGCCAGCAGCGTTATTCCGGGAGCCGATGGCTACACCTTC
CASSVIPGADGYTF
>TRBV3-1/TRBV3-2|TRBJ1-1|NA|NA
TGTGCCAGCAGCCAAGATGGGCAGACGGAAGCTTTCTTT
CASSQDGQTEAFF
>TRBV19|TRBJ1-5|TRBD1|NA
TGTGCCACCAAGACAGGGGGTCAGCCCCAGCATTTT
CATKTGGQPQHF
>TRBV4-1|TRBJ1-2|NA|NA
TGCGCCAGCAGCCCAAGCCAGGGTAGCTTTGGCTACACCTTC
CASSPSQGSFGYTF
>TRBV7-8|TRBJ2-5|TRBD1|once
TGTGCCAGCAGCCCTAACCTAGACAGGGGGCTAAAAGAGACCCAGTACTTC
CASSPNLDRGLKETQYF
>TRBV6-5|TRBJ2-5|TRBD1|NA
TGTGCCAGCAGTCGGACAGGTCAAGAGACCCAGTACTTC
CASSRTGQETQYF
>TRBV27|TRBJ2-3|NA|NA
TGTGCCAGCAGTGCGCAAGATACGCAGTATTTT
CASSAQDTQYF
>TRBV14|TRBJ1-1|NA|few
TGTGCCAGCAGCCAAGAACGGGACACTGAAGCTTTCTTT
CASSQERDTEAFF
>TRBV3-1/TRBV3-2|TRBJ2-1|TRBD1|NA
TGTGCCAGCAGCCAAGACACAGGGGGCACCCGGTACAATGAGCAGTTCTTC
CASSQDTGGTRYNEQFF
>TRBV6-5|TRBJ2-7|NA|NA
TGTGCCAGCAGAGCGGGGACAGGCACACCCTACGAGCAGTACTTC
CASRAGTGTPYEQYF
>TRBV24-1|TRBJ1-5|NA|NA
TGTGCCACCAGTAGGGGGGGCGCAAGCAATCAGCCCCAGCATTTT
CATSRGGASNQPQHF
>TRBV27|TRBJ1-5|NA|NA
TGTGCCAGCCAACGTGGGGGGAGCAATCAGCCCCAGCATTTT
CASQRGGSNQPQHF
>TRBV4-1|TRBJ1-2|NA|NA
TGCGCCAGCAGCCTAACAGGGCTCTATGGCTACACCTTC
CASSLTGLYGYTF
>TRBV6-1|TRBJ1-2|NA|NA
TGTGCCAGCAGTGACCTTTCCAGGGATGGCTACACCTTC
CASSDLSRDGYTF
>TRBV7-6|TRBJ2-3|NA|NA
TGTGCCAGCAGCCTCCCGGGGGATACGCAGTATTTT
CASSLPGDTQYF
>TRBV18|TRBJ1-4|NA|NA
TGTGCCAGCCCGAAGCTAATAGGTCAGGTTAATGAAAAACTGTTTTTT
CASPKLIGQVNEKLFF
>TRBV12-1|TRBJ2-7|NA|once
TGTGCCAGCAGCCTCCGGAACAGGGCCTACGAGCAGTACTTC
CASSLRNRAYEQYF
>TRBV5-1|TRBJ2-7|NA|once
TGCGCCAGCAGCTTAACACCACTGCCAGGCGAGCAGTACTTC
CASSLTPLPGEQYF
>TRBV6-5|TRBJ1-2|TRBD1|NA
TGTGCCAGCACCTTCGGACAGGGAAACTATGGCTACACCTTC
CASTFGQGNYGYTF
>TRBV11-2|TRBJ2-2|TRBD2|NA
TGTGCCAGCAGCAACCGACTAGCAGGCGGGGAGCTGTTTTTT
CASSNRLAGGELFF
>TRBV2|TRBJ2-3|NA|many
TGTGCCAGCAGTGAAGGCCAGCGTACGCAGTATTTT
CASSEGQRTQYF
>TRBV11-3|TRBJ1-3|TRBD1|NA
TGTGCCAGCAGCACAGGGGGAGCTGGAAACACCATATATTTT
CASSTGGAGNTIYF
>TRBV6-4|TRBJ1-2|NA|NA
TGTGCCAGCAGTAATGATGCAGGTCTCTATGGCTACACCTTC
CASSNDAGLYGYTF
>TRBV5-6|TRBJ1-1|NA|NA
TGTGCCAGCAGCCTATACACTGAAGCTTTCTTT
CASSLYTEAFF
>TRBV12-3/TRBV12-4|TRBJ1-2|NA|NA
TGTGCCAGCAGTTTGGGGCAGAACTATGGCTACACCTTC
CASSLGQNYGYTF
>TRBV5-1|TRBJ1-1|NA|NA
TGCGCCAGCAGCCCCGGGACACTGAACACTGAAGCTTTCTTT
CASSPGTLNTEAFF
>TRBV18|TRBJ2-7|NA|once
TGTGCCAGCTTGGAAGGACGGGACTACGAGCAGTACTTC
CASLEGRDYEQYF
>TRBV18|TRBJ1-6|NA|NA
TGTGCCAGCTCACGGGACACGGTGAATTCACCCCTCCACTTT
CASSRDTVNSPLHF
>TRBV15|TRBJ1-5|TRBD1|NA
TGTGCCACCAGCAGAGCCTGGACAGGGCCAAATCAGCCCCAGCATTTT
CATSRAWTGPNQPQHF
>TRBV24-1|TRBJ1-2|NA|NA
TGTGCCACGACTATTGGCTACACCTTC
CATTIGYTF
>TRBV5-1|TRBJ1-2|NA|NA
TGCGCCAGCAGCTTGGCCGGGGAGGCAAACTATGGCTACACCTTC
CASSLAGEANYGYTF
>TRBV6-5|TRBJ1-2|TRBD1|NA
TGTGCCAGCAGTTACGTAAGGACAGGGGGGCACTATGGCTACACCTTC
CASSYVRTGGHYGYTF
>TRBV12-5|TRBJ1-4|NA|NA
TGTGCTAGTGGTTTGCTAGGGGACACTGGACGGGAAAAACTGTTTTTT
CASGLLGDTGREKLFF
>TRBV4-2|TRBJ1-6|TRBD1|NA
TGTGCCAGCAGCCAAGTCGGGACAGTGCTTAATTCACCCCTCCACTTT
CASSQVGTVLNSPLHF
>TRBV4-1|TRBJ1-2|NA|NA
TGCGCCAGCAGCCAAGATCTTTGGAGGGTCGATCACTATGGCTACACCTTC
CASSQDLWRVDHYGYTF
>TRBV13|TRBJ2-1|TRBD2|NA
TGTGCCAGCAGCTTAGACGCTAGCGGGGGGGCCGATGAGCAGTTCTTC
CASSLDASGGADEQFF
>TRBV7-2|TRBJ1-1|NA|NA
TGTGCCAGCAGCCCAACCCCGGGCACTGAAGCTTTCTTT
CASSPTPGTEAFF
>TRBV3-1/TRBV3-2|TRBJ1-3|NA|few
TGTGCCAGCAGCCAAGATCGAGGCTCTGGAAACACCATATATTTT
CASSQDRGSGNTIYF
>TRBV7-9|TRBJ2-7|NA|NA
TGTGCCAGCAGCCCGACAGGTTATAGCTCCTACGAGCAGTACTTC
CASSPTGYSSYEQYF
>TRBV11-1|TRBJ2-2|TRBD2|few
TGTGCCAGCAGCTTAGCTGCGGGACTAGGGACCGGGGAGCTGTTTTTT
CASSLAAGLGTGELFF
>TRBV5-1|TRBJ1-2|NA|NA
TGCGCCAGCAGCCCAGGCTATGGCTACACCTTC
CASSPGYGYTF
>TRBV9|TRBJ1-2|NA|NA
TGTGCCAGCAGCGTATACCCAGGGCCTGTCTATGGCTACACCTTC
CASSVYPGPVYGYTF
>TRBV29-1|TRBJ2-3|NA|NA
TGCAGCGTGGCACACCGGACAACCACAGATACGCAGTATTTT
CSVAHRTTTDTQYF
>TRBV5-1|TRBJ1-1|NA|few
TGCGCCAGCAGGGAGGGCGTAAACACTGAAGCTTTCTTT
CASREGVNTEAFF
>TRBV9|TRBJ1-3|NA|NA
TGTGCCAGCAGCATATCCCCTGGAAACACCATATATTTT
CASSISPGNTIYF
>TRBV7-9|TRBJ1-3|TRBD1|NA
TGTGCCAGCAGCTTAGTTGGACAGGAGGCTGGAAACACCATATATTTT
CASSLVGQEAGNTIYF